Given below is one T cell receptor beta chain in context. What it recognizes is unknown. This sample stems from a study of vaccination effects on CD4 cells after COVID-19. Across the study: Wells of roughly 1.9 million PBMC each were grown with about 9.5 IU/ml IL-2 and roughly 9.9 ug/ml peptides.

General observations from the study: The study found marked clonal contraction of infection- and vaccine-induced clones late after vaccination. Recruitment yielded few convalescent patients, and the study had no early post-infection timepoints.

The germline CDR1 and CDR2 sequences are KGHSH and LQKENI. This CDR3 comprises 16 residues. V was shortened by 2 bases and J by 8 bases, with 18 bases between the two germline ends. On roughly day 9 of culture, CD4+ T cells were separated out. Previously uninfected by SARS-CoV-2, the vaccine recipients also showed negative nucleocapsid antibodies. Sequencing used immunoSEQ multiplex PCR; TCRdb keeps in-frame clones, though not all of them. This table holds tens of thousands of clones, over 65% found once. This chain uses TRBV18 with TRBJ1-4; D may be TRBD1 (6 bases). This clonotype originated in a human donor who received a COVID-19 vaccine. The starting material was CD4+ T cells from PBMCs cultured without peptide, obtained before COVID-19 vaccination. In nucleotides, the CDR3 is TGTGCCAGCTCACCAAATACAGGGTTGTCAAGAGAAAAACTGTTTTTT. This sequence encodes CASSPNTGLSREKLFF.